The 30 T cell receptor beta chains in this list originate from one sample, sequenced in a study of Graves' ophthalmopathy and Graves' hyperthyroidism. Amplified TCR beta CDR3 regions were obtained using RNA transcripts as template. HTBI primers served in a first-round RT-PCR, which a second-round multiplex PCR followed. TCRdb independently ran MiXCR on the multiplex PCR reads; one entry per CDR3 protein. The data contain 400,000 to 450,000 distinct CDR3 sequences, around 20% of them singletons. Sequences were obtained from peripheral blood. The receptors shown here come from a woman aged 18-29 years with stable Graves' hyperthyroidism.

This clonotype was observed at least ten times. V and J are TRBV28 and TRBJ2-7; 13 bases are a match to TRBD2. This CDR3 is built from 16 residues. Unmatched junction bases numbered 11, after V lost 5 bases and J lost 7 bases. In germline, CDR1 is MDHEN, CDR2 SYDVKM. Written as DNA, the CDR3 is TGTGCCAGCAGTCCCTACCCGATGGGACTAGCGGGGGAGCAGTACTTC. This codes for CASSPYPMGLAGEQYF. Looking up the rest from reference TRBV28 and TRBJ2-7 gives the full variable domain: DVKVTQSSRYLVKRTGEKVFLECVQDMDHENMFWYRQDPGLGLRLIYFSYDVKMKEKGDIPEGYSVSREKKERFSLILESASTNQTSMYLCASSPYPMGLAGEQYFGPGTRLTVT.

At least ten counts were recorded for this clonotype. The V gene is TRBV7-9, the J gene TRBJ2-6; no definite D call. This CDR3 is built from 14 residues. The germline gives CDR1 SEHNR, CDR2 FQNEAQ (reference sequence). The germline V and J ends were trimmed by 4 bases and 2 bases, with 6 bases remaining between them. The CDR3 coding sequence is TGTGCCAGCAGCTCAGAAACTGGGGCCAACGTCCTGACTTTC. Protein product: CASSSETGANVLTF.

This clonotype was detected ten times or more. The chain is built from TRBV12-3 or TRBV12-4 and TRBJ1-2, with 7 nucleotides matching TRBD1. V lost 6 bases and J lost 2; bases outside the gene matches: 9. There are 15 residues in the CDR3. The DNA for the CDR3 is TGTGCCAGCAGCGCGAACACAGGGGAAAACTATGGCTACACCTTC. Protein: CASSANTGENYGYTF.

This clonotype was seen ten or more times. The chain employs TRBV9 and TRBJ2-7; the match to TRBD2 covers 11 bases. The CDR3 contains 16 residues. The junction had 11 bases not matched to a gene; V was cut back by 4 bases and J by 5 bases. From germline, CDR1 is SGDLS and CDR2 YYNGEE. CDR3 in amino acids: CASSPIAGGPGNEQYF. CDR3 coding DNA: TGTGCCAGCAGCCCAATAGCGGGAGGGCCAGGAAACGAGCAGTACTTC.

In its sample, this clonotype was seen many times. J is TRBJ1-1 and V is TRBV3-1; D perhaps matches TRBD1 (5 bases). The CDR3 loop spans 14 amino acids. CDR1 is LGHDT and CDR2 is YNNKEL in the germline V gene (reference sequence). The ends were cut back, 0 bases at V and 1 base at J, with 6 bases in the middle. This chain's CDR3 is CASSQEGGNTEAFF. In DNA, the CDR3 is TGTGCCAGCAGCCAAGAGGGGGGGAACACTGAAGCTTTCTTT.

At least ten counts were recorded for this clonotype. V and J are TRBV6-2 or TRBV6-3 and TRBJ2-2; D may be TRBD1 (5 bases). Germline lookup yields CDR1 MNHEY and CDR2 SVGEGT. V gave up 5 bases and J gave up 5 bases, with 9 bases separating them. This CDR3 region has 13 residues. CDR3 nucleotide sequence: TGTGCCAGCAGTCTACAGGAAACCGGGGAGCTGTTTTTT. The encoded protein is CASSLQETGELFF.

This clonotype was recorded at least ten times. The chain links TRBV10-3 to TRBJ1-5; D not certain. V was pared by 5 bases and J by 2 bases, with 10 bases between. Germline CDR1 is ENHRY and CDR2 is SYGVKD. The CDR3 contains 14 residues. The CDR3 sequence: CAISPGGGNQPQHF. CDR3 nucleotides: TGTGCCATCAGTCCGGGTGGGGGCAATCAGCCCCAGCATTTT.

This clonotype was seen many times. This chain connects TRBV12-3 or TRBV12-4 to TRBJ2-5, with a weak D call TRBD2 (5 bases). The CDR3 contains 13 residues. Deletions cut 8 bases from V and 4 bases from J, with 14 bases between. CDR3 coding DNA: TGTGCCAGCTCCAGCGGACGGAGAGAGACCCAGTACTTC. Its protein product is CASSSGRRETQYF.

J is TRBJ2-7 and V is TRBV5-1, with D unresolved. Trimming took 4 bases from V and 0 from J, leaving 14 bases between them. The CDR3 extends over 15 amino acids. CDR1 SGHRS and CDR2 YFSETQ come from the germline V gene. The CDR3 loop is CASSPLTSSSYEQYF. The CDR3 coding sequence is TGCGCCAGCAGCCCACTGACGTCCAGCTCCTACGAGCAGTACTTC.

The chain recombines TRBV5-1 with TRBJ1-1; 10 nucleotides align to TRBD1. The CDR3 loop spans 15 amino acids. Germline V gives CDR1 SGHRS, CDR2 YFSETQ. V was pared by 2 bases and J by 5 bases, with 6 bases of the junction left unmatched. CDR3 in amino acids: CASSFLRTGGTEAFF. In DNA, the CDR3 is TGCGCCAGCAGCTTCCTCCGGACAGGGGGAACTGAAGCTTTCTTT.

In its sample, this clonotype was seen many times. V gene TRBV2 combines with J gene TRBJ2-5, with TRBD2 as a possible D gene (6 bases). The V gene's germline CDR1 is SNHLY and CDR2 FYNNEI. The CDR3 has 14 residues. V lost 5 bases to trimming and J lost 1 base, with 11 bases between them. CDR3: CASSRTGGQETQYF. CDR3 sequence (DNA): TGTGCCAGCAGTCGGACCGGGGGCCAAGAGACCCAGTACTTC.

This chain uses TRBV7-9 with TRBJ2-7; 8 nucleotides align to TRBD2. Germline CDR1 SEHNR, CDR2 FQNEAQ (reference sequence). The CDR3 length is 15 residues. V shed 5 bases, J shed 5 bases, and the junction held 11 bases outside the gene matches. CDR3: CASSTRRGAGDEQYF. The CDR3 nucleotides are TGTGCCAGCAGCACCCGTCGGGGAGCGGGAGACGAGCAGTACTTC.

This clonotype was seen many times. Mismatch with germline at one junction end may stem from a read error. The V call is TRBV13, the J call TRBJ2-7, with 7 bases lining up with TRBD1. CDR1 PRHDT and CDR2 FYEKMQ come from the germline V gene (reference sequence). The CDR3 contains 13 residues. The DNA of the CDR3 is TGTGCCAGCAGCTTCGGGGACAGCTACGGGCAGTACTTC. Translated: CASSFGDSYGQYF. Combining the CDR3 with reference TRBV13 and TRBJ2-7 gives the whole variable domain AAGVIQSPRHLIKEKRETATLKCYPIPRHDTVYWYQQGPGQDPQFLISFYEKMQSDKGSIPDRFSAQQFSDYHSELNMSSLELGDSALYFCASSFGDSYGQYFGPGTRLTVT.

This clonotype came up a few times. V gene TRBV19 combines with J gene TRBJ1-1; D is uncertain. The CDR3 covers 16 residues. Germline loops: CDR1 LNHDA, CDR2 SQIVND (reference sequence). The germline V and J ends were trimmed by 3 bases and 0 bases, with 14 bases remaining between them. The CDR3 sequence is CASSIARVTVNTEAFF. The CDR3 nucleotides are TGTGCCAGTAGTATTGCGAGGGTCACAGTGAACACTGAAGCTTTCTTT.

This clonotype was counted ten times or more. The CDR3 region is CASSFGLRDRGLEQYF. The CDR3 bases are TGTGCCAGCAGCTTTGGGCTCCGGGACAGGGGCCTCGAGCAGTACTTC. The chain employs TRBV7-6 and TRBJ2-7; 10 bases are a match to TRBD1. CDR3 length: 16 residues. The junction had 11 bases not matched to a gene; V was cut back by 3 bases and J by 6 bases. CDR1 SGHVS and CDR2 FNYEAQ come from the germline V gene.

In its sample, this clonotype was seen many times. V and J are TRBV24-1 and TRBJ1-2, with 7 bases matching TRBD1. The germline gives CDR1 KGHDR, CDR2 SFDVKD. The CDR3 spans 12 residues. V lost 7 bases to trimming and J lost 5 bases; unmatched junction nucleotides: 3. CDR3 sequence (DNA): TGTGCCACCAGCAGACAGGGTTATGGCTACACCTTC. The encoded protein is CATSRQGYGYTF.

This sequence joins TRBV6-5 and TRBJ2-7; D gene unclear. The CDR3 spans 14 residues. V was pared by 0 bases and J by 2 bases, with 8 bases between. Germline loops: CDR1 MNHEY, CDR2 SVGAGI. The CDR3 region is CASSYSDGAYEQYF. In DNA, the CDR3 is TGTGCCAGCAGTTACTCCGACGGAGCCTACGAGCAGTACTTC.

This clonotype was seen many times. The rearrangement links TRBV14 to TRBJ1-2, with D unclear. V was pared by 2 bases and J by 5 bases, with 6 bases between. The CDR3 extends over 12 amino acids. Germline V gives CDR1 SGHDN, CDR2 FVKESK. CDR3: CASSQFRYGYTF. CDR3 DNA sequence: TGTGCCAGCAGCCAATTCCGATATGGCTACACCTTC.

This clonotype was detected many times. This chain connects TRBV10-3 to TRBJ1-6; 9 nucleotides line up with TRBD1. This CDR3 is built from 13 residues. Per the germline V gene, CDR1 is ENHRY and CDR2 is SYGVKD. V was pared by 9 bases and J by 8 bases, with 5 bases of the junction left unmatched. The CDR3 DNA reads TGTGCCATTCGACAGGGGGAGGATTCACCCCTCCACTTT. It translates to CAIRQGEDSPLHF.

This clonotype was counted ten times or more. CDR3 sequence reads: CATGRGQTYEQYF. The CDR3 bases are TGTGCCACAGGTCGGGGCCAGACCTACGAGCAGTACTTC. This chain joins TRBV10-3 and TRBJ2-7; D tentatively fits TRBD1 or TRBD2 (5 bases each). Germline V gene lookup returns CDR1 ENHRY and CDR2 SYGVKD. Trimming took off 10 bases at V and 2 bases at J, with 15 bases between the two ends. This CDR3 is built from 13 residues.

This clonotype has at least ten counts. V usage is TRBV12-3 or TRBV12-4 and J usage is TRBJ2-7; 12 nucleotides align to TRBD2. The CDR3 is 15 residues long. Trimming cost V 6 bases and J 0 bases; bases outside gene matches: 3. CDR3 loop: CASRGLAGNSYEQYF. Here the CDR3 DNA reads TGTGCCAGCAGGGGACTAGCGGGTAACTCCTACGAGCAGTACTTC.

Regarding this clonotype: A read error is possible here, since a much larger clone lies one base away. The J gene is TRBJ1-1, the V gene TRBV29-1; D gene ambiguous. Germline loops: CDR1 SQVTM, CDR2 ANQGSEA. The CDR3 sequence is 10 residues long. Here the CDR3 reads CSVDGTEACF. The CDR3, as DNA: TGCAGCGTTGACGGAACTGAAGCTTGCTTT.

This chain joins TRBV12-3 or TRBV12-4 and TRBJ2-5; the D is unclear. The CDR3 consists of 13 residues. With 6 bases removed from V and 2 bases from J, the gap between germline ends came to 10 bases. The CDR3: CASRYSSQETQYF. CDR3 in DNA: TGTGCCAGCAGATACTCTAGTCAAGAGACCCAGTACTTC.

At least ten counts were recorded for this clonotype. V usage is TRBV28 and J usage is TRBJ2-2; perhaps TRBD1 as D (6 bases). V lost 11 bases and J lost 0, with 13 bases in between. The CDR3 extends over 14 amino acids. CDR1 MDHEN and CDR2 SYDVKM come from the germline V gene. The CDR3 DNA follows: TGTGCCTGCCAAGGGGGAACGAACACCGGGGAGCTGTTTTTT. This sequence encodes CACQGGTNTGELFF.

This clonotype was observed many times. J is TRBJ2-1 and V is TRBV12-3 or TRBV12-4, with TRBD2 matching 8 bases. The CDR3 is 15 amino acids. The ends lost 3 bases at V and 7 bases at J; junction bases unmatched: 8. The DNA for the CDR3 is TGTGCCAGCAGTTTCCAGAATAGCGGGATAAATGAGCAGTTCTTC. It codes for CASSFQNSGINEQFF.

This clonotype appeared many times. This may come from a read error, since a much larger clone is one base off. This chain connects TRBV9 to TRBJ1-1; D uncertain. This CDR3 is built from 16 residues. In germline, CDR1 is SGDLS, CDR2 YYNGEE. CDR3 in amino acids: CASSVDRRVRPTEALF. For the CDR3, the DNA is TGTGCCAGCAGCGTAGATCGGAGGGTGAGGCCCACTGAAGCTCTCTTT.

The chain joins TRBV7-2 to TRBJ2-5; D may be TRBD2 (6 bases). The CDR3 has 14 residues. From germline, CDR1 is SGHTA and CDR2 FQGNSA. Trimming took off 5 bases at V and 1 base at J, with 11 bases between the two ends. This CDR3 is CASSDWRVQETQYF. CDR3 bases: TGTGCCAGCAGCGATTGGAGGGTCCAAGAGACCCAGTACTTC.

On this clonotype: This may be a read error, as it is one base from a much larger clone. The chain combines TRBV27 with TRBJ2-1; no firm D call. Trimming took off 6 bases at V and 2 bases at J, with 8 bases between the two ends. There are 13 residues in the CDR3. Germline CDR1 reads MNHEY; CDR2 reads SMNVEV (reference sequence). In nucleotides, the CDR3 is TGTGCCAGCAGGAATGAGACCTACAATGAGCAGTTCTTC. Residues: CASRNETYNEQFF.

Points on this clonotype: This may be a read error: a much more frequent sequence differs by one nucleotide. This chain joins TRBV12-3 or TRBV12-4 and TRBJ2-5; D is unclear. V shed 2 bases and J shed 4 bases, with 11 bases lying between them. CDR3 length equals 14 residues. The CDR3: CASSLLRYRETQYF. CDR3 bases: TGTGCCAGCAGTTTACTTCGTTACCGAGAGACCCAGTACTTC.

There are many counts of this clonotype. The CDR3 region is CASSPGQGGAEAFF. The CDR3 DNA reads TGTGCCAGCAGCCCAGGACAGGGAGGGGCTGAAGCTTTCTTT. The chain joins TRBV5-8 to TRBJ1-1; 8 bases agree with TRBD1. The germline V gene encodes CDR1 SGHTS and CDR2 YDEGEE. V lost 4 bases and J lost 6; bases outside the gene matches: 8. The CDR3 consists of 14 residues.